Below are 20 T cell receptor beta chains sequenced from a single sample in a study of Ad26.COV2.S vaccination and SARS-CoV-2 variants. The treatment was: about 20 received Ad26.COV2.S at low or high dose, single or two shots; several received placebo; per-sample allocation not given. Following the first vaccine or placebo injection, samples were taken on day 63. Some clones are missing from TCRdb's copy, which holds only in-frame ones; the method was immunoSEQ multiplex PCR. Of 400,000 to 450,000 clones in the sample, 90% were seen once. Sequencing used peripheral blood, obtained in a trial of Ad26.COV2.S vaccine versus placebo. Source of these receptors: a person between 18 and 59 years old who received the Ad26.COV2.S COVID-19 vaccine or a placebo.

V is TRBV15 and J is TRBJ1-3, with D possibly matching TRBD1 (5 bases). The V gene's germline CDR1 is LNHNV and CDR2 YYDKDF (reference sequence). CDR3 length: 15 amino acids. V lost 4 bases to trimming and J lost 0 bases, with 10 bases between them. CDR3 DNA: TGTGCCACCAGCATACCAGGGTTCTCTGGAAACACCATATATTTT. Protein product: CATSIPGFSGNTIYF.

The DNA for the CDR3 is TGTGCCAGCAGCCAAGAATCCCGGGGGTACAATGAGCAGTTCTTC. Amino acids: CASSQESRGYNEQFF. The rearrangement links TRBV4-2 to TRBJ2-1, with TRBD2 as a possible D gene (6 bases). The germline CDR1 and CDR2 sequences are LGHNA and YNFKEQ. V was trimmed by 0 bases and J by 4 bases, leaving 10 bases between them. This CDR3 comprises 15 residues.

Notes on this clone: Other DNA sequences of this sample code for an identical CDR3. V and J are TRBV5-4 and TRBJ2-7, with 9 bases lining up with TRBD1. The CDR3 totals 14 residues. Germline values: CDR1 SGHNT, CDR2 YYREEE (reference sequence). Unmatched junction bases numbered 2, after V lost 2 bases and J lost 2 bases. CDR3 nucleotides: TGTGCCAGCAGCTTCGGGACAGGGACCTACGAGCAGTACTTC. It specifies CASSFGTGTYEQYF.

This chain links TRBV9 with TRBJ2-3; D call uncertain. Germline V lookup: CDR1 SGDLS, CDR2 YYNGEE. The V end lost 4 bases, the J end lost 3 bases, and 12 bases lay between the germline ends. This CDR3 spans 14 amino acids. DNA of the CDR3: TGTGCCAGCAGCCTCGGACCAGATACAGATACGCAGTATTTT. Its protein is CASSLGPDTDTQYF.

The chain links TRBV28 to TRBJ2-7, with D hard to call. Per the germline V gene, CDR1 is MDHEN and CDR2 is SYDVKM. Deletions cut 3 bases from V and 4 bases from J, with 13 bases between. CDR3 length: 14 amino acids. Here the CDR3 reads CASSLGYLLYEQYF. CDR3 sequence (DNA): TGTGCCAGCAGTTTGGGGTATTTACTATACGAGCAGTACTTC. Full variable domain (rest looked up from reference TRBV28 and TRBJ2-7): DVKVTQSSRYLVKRTGEKVFLECVQDMDHENMFWYRQDPGLGLRLIYFSYDVKMKEKGDIPEGYSVSREKKERFSLILESASTNQTSMYLCASSLGYLLYEQYFGPGTRLTVT.

The chain combines TRBV7-9 with TRBJ2-1, with 13 bases lining up with TRBD2. CDR3 length: 14 residues. In germline, CDR1 is SEHNR, CDR2 FQNEAQ (reference sequence). The J segment lost 6 bases and the V segment lost 9 bases, leaving 5 bases of the junction unmatched. CDR3 nucleotide sequence: TGTGCCAGTCGGACTAGCGGGAGACCCAATGAGCAGTTCTTC. Translating it yields CASRTSGRPNEQFF.

The rearrangement joins TRBV7-2 to TRBJ2-1, with a tentative D call TRBD2 (5 bases). The germline V and J ends were trimmed by 1 base and 4 bases, with 14 bases remaining between them. Per germline, CDR1 SGHTA and CDR2 FQGNSA. This CDR3 is 16 amino acids long. The CDR3 loop is CASSLDGSSRYNEQFF. CDR3 nucleotides: TGTGCCAGCAGCTTAGACGGATCTAGCCGGTACAATGAGCAGTTCTTC.

This sequence joins TRBV27 and TRBJ1-1; D is perhaps TRBD1 (6 bases). V lost 2 bases, J lost 4 bases, and 11 bases lay in between. CDR1 and CDR2 from the germline V gene are MNHEY and SMNVEV (reference sequence). This CDR3 spans 14 amino acids. The CDR3 DNA reads TGTGCCAGCAGTTTAGTGGGGGCTTTCACTGAAGCTTTCTTT. It encodes CASSLVGAFTEAFF.

The rearrangement joins TRBV5-4 to TRBJ2-3; the match to TRBD2 covers 10 bases. V shed 1 base and J 4 bases; nucleotides not matched to a gene: 6. The CDR3 is 16 amino acids. Germline V gene sequence: CDR1 SGHNT, CDR2 YYREEE (reference sequence). The CDR3 protein is CASSLPSGRSSDTQYF. Here the CDR3 DNA reads TGTGCCAGCAGCTTGCCTAGCGGGAGAAGTTCAGATACGCAGTATTTT.

The sample holds one count of this clone. The V and J genes are TRBV6-1 and TRBJ2-7; D is uncertain. The CDR3 runs to 14 residues. CDR1 and CDR2 (germline): MNHNS, SASEGT. V was trimmed by 7 bases and J by 3 bases, leaving 16 bases between them. As DNA, the CDR3 is TGTGCCAGCAATCCACGAGATTTGAACTACGAGCAGTACTTC. Its translation is CASNPRDLNYEQYF.

The rearrangement joins TRBV15 to TRBJ1-5; D uncertain. Germline V gene data show CDR1 as LNHNV and CDR2 as YYDKDF (reference sequence). This CDR3 is built from 16 residues. Between the trimmed V and J ends, which lost 0 bases and 0 bases, there was a span of 9 bases. The CDR3 reads CATSRDVGHSNQPQHF. The CDR3 DNA is TGTGCCACCAGCAGAGATGTAGGCCATAGCAATCAGCCCCAGCATTTT.

The sample holds a few counts of this clone. The chain recombines TRBV9 with TRBJ2-2; D remains ambiguous. Trimming removed 0 bases at V and 5 bases at J, with 17 bases between. This CDR3 has 17 residues. The germline V gene has CDR1 SGDLS and CDR2 YYNGEE. The CDR3 sequence is CASSVDPLFPLTGELFF. The DNA for the CDR3 is TGTGCCAGCAGCGTAGACCCTCTGTTCCCGTTAACCGGGGAGCTGTTTTTT.

CDR3 DNA: TGTGCCAGCAGTTCCAGGGTGGCTACACCCGGGGAGCAGTACTTC. It encodes CASSSRVATPGEQYF. This chain uses TRBV28 with TRBJ2-7; perhaps TRBD1 as D (5 bases). Looked up from germline, CDR1 is MDHEN and CDR2 is SYDVKM. Trimming removed 4 bases from V and 7 bases from J, with 20 bases in between. The CDR3 length is 15 residues.

Only one count was recorded for this clone. The rearrangement uses TRBV5-1 and TRBJ2-7, with TRBD2 matching 7 bases. The CDR3 runs to 15 residues. After removal of 0 bases from V and 2 bases from J, the junction contained 5 bases not matched to a gene. Germline-derived CDR1 and CDR2 are SGHRS and YFSETQ. CDR3 region: CASSLAGGEPYEQYF. The CDR3 coding sequence is TGCGCCAGCAGCTTGGCGGGGGGAGAGCCCTACGAGCAGTACTTC.

The sample holds one count of this clone. The chain couples TRBV2 to TRBJ1-2; D is unresolved. This CDR3 has 14 residues. Trimming took off 1 base at V and 4 bases at J, with 10 bases between the two ends. In germline, CDR1 is SNHLY, CDR2 FYNNEI. Here the CDR3 DNA reads TGTGCCAGCAGTGAAGAGAGGGATAGCTATGGCTACACCTTC. Its protein product is CASSEERDSYGYTF.

J is TRBJ2-3 and V is TRBV27, with D tentatively TRBD1 (6 bases). Trimming left V 3 bases short and J 2 bases short, with 9 bases between. This CDR3 comprises 14 residues. Germline-derived CDR1 and CDR2 are MNHEY and SMNVEV (reference sequence). The CDR3 is CASSLGHSTDTQYF. The DNA of the CDR3 is TGTGCCAGCAGTTTGGGACATTCCACAGATACGCAGTATTTT.

The chain recombines TRBV15 with TRBJ1-6; D may be TRBD1 (5 bases). The CDR3 has 13 amino acids. Germline V lookup: CDR1 LNHNV, CDR2 YYDKDF (reference sequence). Trimming shortened V by 5 bases and J by 6 bases, and 8 bases separated the two germline ends. CDR3 sequence (DNA): TGTGCCACCAGCGGCAGGGCTAATTCACCCCTCCACTTT. Translating gives CATSGRANSPLHF.

The V and J genes are TRBV24-1 and TRBJ1-2; D remains ambiguous. Germline V gene sequence: CDR1 KGHDR, CDR2 SFDVKD. CDR3 length: 13 residues. Trimming cost V 3 bases and J 5 bases, with 9 bases left between them. The CDR3 region is CATSDLTSYGYTF. In nucleotides, the CDR3 is TGTGCCACCAGTGATCTGACCTCTTATGGCTACACCTTC.

The rearrangement uses TRBV27 and TRBJ2-7; D possibly corresponds to TRBD2 (5 bases). The CDR3 totals 15 residues. From germline, CDR1 is MNHEY and CDR2 SMNVEV (reference sequence). The germline V and J ends were trimmed by 3 bases and 2 bases, with 14 bases remaining between them. The CDR3 DNA sequence: TGTGCCAGCAGTTTCCGAGACTACCACCCCTACGAGCAGTACTTC. Its protein is CASSFRDYHPYEQYF.

This clone was picked up a small number of times. This chain connects TRBV27 to TRBJ2-2; D gene ambiguous. There are 12 residues in the CDR3. Germline V gives CDR1 MNHEY, CDR2 SMNVEV (reference sequence). Trimming removed 3 bases at V and 3 bases at J, with 2 bases between. CDR3 protein: CASSLDTGELFF. The CDR3 DNA reads as TGTGCCAGCAGTTTGGACACCGGGGAGCTGTTTTTT.